This T cell receptor (beta chain) is drawn from a study of blood T cell repertoires in COVID-19. Assay: immunoSEQ multiplex PCR; the TCRdb copy retains only in-frame clones and omits some. The sample has about 170,000 clones, approximately 80% seen once; the top ten hold 12%. The trim removed 1 base at V and 7 bases at J, leaving 7 bases unmatched. Germline V gives CDR1 MNHNS, CDR2 SASEGT. The CDR3 sequence is 16 residues long. This chain uses TRBV6-1 with TRBJ1-6; TRBD1 agrees at 7 bases. The sequenced sample was PBMCs or T cells enriched from blood (not recorded which). This sequence originates from a man aged 50-59 years who had recovered from COVID-19. This CDR3 reads CASSEGHRGGNSPLHF. The CDR3 nucleotides are TGTGCCAGCAGTGAAGGACACAGGGGAGGAAATTCACCCCTCCACTTT.